The 26 T cell receptor beta chains below all came from one sample that was sequenced in a study of CD8 T cells in ankylosing spondylitis. The study, taken as a whole, reports: It appeared that ankylosing spondylitis blood was characterized by a TCR beta motif of about eight highly homologous variants.

Which antigens these TCRs recognize remains unknown. Each CDR3 protein is one row after TCRdb ran MiXCR on the 5' RACE reads. The profile shows about 450,000 distinct CDR3 sequences, around 26% of them singletons. The specimen was blood, either unsorted or a sorted T cell fraction (not recorded which). The receptors were gathered from a male donor with ankylosing spondylitis.

This clonotype showed up just a few times. The V and J genes are TRBV12-3 or TRBV12-4 and TRBJ2-6; D perhaps matches TRBD2 (5 bases). CDR3 length equals 16 residues. V gave up 7 bases and J gave up 1 base, with 14 bases separating them. The CDR3 DNA is TGTGCCAGCAACCCCTCACCGGGATCTGGGGCCAACGTCCTGACTTTC. It specifies CASNPSPGSGANVLTF.

V gene TRBV11-2 combines with J gene TRBJ1-1; D not resolved. The CDR3 extends over 16 amino acids. V gave up 0 bases and J gave up 0 bases, with 11 bases separating them. CDR1 and CDR2 from the germline V gene are SGHAT and FQNNGV. CDR3 region: CASSLDQVQLNTEAFF. CDR3 bases: TGTGCCAGCAGCTTAGATCAAGTACAGTTGAACACTGAAGCTTTCTTT.

This clonotype showed up just a few times. V gene TRBV30 combines with J gene TRBJ2-2; D might be TRBD2 (6 bases). In germline, CDR1 is GTSNPN, CDR2 SVGIG (reference sequence). V was trimmed by 2 bases and J by 5 bases, leaving 15 bases between them. This CDR3 spans 15 amino acids. The DNA of the CDR3 is TGTGCCTGGAGTACAAAGCGGGTCCGGACCGGGGAGCTGTTTTTT. This codes for CAWSTKRVRTGELFF.

This clonotype has a handful of counts. The chain has TRBV5-1 and TRBJ1-2, with D unclear. Germline V CDR1 and CDR2: SGHRS, YFSETQ. CDR3 length: 12 residues. V dropped 3 bases and J dropped 8 bases, with 11 bases sitting between them. CDR3 DNA sequence: TGCGCCAGCAGCTCGGAGTATTTAGGCTACACCTTC. This codes for CASSSEYLGYTF.

This chain connects TRBV6-1 to TRBJ2-5; D gene ambiguous. The CDR3 is 14 residues long. From germline, CDR1 is MNHNS and CDR2 SASEGT. Trimming cost V 3 bases and J 2 bases, with 10 bases left between them. CDR3 bases: TGTGCCAGCAGTGATAGTGGCGGACAAGAGACCCAGTACTTC. This translates into CASSDSGGQETQYF.

V is TRBV20-1 and J is TRBJ1-6, with D hard to call. The CDR3 is 14 amino acids. V lost 3 bases to trimming and J lost 8 bases, with 14 bases between them. From germline, CDR1 is DFQATT and CDR2 SNEGSKA (reference sequence). The CDR3 here is CSASFSPDDSPLHF. CDR3 bases: TGCAGTGCTAGCTTTTCCCCCGACGATTCACCCCTCCACTTT.

This clonotype was picked up a small number of times. The chain couples TRBV20-1 to TRBJ1-2; 7 bases are a match to TRBD1. The V and J ends lost 4 bases and 2 bases, in that order; junction bases with no gene match: 10. Germline lookup yields CDR1 DFQATT and CDR2 SNEGSKA (reference sequence). The length of the CDR3 is 15 residues. Here the CDR3 reads CSATIGPTGNYGYTF. In nucleotides, the CDR3 is TGCAGTGCTACCATAGGACCGACAGGGAACTATGGCTACACCTTC.

This clonotype was counted between two and nine times. The rearrangement joins TRBV11-2 to TRBJ2-1; 14 nucleotides align to TRBD2. The ends lost 3 bases at V and 8 bases at J; junction bases unmatched: 12. Germline loops: CDR1 SGHAT, CDR2 FQNNGV. CDR3 length equals 18 residues. CDR3 loop: CASSFRTGTSGSQYEQFF. The CDR3 DNA follows: TGTGCCAGCAGCTTCCGGACCGGGACTAGCGGGAGTCAGTATGAGCAGTTCTTC.

This clonotype was seen repeatedly, ten times or more. The chain is built from TRBV12-3 or TRBV12-4 and TRBJ1-1, with D possibly TRBD1 on 5 matching bases. The CDR3 length is 14 residues. V lost 3 bases and J lost 2, with 10 bases in between. The CDR3: CASSFQGSNTEAFF. CDR3 bases: TGTGCCAGCAGTTTTCAGGGATCCAACACTGAAGCTTTCTTT.

This CDR3 is CASSPGGGLADTQYF. The CDR3 DNA follows: TGTGCCAGCAGCCCCGGAGGGGGATTAGCAGATACGCAGTATTTT. The J gene is TRBJ2-3, the V gene TRBV13; the D call may be TRBD1 or TRBD2 (6 bases each). Trimming stripped 5 bases from V and 4 bases from J, with 16 bases between. Germline values: CDR1 PRHDT, CDR2 FYEKMQ (reference sequence). This CDR3 comprises 15 residues.

This clonotype has a handful of counts. This chain joins TRBV5-1 and TRBJ2-6, with D possibly TRBD2 on 5 matching bases. Germline V gives CDR1 SGHRS, CDR2 YFSETQ. CDR3 length: 15 amino acids. V lost 1 base to trimming and J lost 3 bases, with 8 bases between them. The CDR3 sequence is CASSLTEDGANVLTF. In DNA, the CDR3 is TGCGCCAGCAGCTTGACGGAGGATGGGGCCAACGTCCTGACTTTC.

In DNA form, the CDR3 reads TGTGCCAGCAGTTTTCCCCCCAGAGACTCTGGAAACACCATATATTTT. This gives the protein CASSFPPRDSGNTIYF. V usage is TRBV5-5 and J usage is TRBJ1-3; D not certain. Germline loops: CDR1 SGHKS, CDR2 YYEKEE (reference sequence). CDR3 length equals 16 residues. The V end was cut by 5 bases, the J end by 0 bases, with 15 bases between.

V is TRBV7-9 and J is TRBJ2-1; perhaps TRBD2 as D (6 bases). Germline V lookup: CDR1 SEHNR, CDR2 FQNEAQ (reference sequence). This CDR3 contains 13 residues. Trimming removed 0 bases at V and 15 bases at J, with 15 bases between. The CDR3 DNA reads TGTGCCAGCAGCTTAGCGCCGGGGCTAGCGATGTTCTTC. Translation gives CASSLAPGLAMFF. Based on the CDR3 plus reference TRBV7-9 and TRBJ2-1, the full variable domain is DTGVSQNPRHKITKRGQNVTFRCDPISEHNRLYWYRQTLGQGPEFLTYFQNEAQLEKSRLLSDRFSAERPKGSFSTLEIQRTEQGDSAMYLCASSLAPGLAMFFGPGTRLTVL.

This clonotype appeared a few times. This CDR3 reads CASSSSGTGDEKLFF. The CDR3 region has the DNA TGTGCCAGCAGTTCTTCCGGGACAGGGGATGAAAAACTGTTTTTT. This chain links TRBV6-5 with TRBJ1-4; 10 nucleotides agree with TRBD1. CDR1 and CDR2 from the germline V gene are MNHEY and SVGAGI. Losses at the gene ends were 4 bases for V and 6 bases for J; bases not matched to a gene: 5. This CDR3 region has 15 residues.

A few counts support this clonotype. The chain carries TRBV16 and TRBJ2-1, with D uncertain. The germline gives CDR1 KGHSY, CDR2 FQNENV. The V gene lost 2 bases and the J gene lost 10 bases, with 15 bases spanning the gap. The CDR3 contains 14 residues. CDR3 sequence reads: CASSQGLDRREQFF. The CDR3 region has the DNA TGTGCCAGCAGCCAAGGTCTAGACCGTCGAGAGCAGTTCTTC. Variable domain in full (rest from reference TRBV16 and TRBJ2-1): GEEVAQTPKHLVRGEGQKAKLYCAPIKGHSYVFWYQQVLKNEFKFLISFQNENVFDETGMPKERFSAKCLPNSPCSLEIQATKLEDSAVYFCASSQGLDRREQFFGPGTRLTVL.

The V and J genes are TRBV11-2 and TRBJ2-7, with a weak D call TRBD2 (5 bases). V lost 5 bases, J lost 2 bases, and 13 bases lay in between. This CDR3 has 14 residues. CDR1 and CDR2 (germline): SGHAT, FQNNGV. The CDR3 coding sequence is TGTGCCAGCAGCCAGCGAGGACTTCCCTACGAGCAGTACGTC. It translates to CASSQRGLPYEQYV.

The chain links TRBV2 to TRBJ1-5; tentative D call: TRBD1 (5 bases). Germline lookup yields CDR1 SNHLY and CDR2 FYNNEI. Trimming removed 4 bases at V and 3 bases at J, with 13 bases between. CDR3 size: 15 residues. This CDR3 reads CASSGVRVVNQPQHF. The CDR3 nucleotides read TGTGCCAGCAGTGGGGTCAGGGTGGTCAATCAGCCCCAGCATTTT.

The chain couples TRBV5-1 to TRBJ2-7, with TRBD1 as a possible D gene (6 bases). Germline V gene data show CDR1 as SGHRS and CDR2 as YFSETQ. CDR3 length: 14 amino acids. V lost 4 bases to trimming and J lost 5 bases, with 16 bases between them. CDR3 nucleotides: TGCGCCAGCAGCCGAGAGTCAGGGGTTAACGAGCAGTACGTC. Translated: CASSRESGVNEQYV.

The rearrangement links TRBV12-3 or TRBV12-4 to TRBJ2-1, with TRBD1 as a possible D gene (6 bases). This CDR3 region has 13 residues. V dropped 2 bases and J dropped 5 bases, with 7 bases sitting between them. CDR3 sequence reads: CASSLYRDNEQFF. The CDR3 DNA is TGTGCCAGCAGTTTATACAGGGACAATGAGCAGTTCTTC.

This clonotype was observed a few times. CDR3 sequence: CSVVWTSGTDEQFF. DNA of the CDR3: TGCAGCGTTGTTTGGACTAGCGGGACAGATGAGCAGTTCTTC. This sequence joins TRBV29-1 and TRBJ2-1; 12 nucleotides match TRBD2. CDR3 length: 14 residues. V dropped 4 bases and J dropped 8; count of bases not matched to a gene: 6. The germline V gene has CDR1 SQVTM and CDR2 ANQGSEA.

The J gene is TRBJ1-3, the V gene TRBV5-1; 8 bases align to TRBD1. Germline-derived CDR1 and CDR2 are SGHRS and YFSETQ. Germline trimming cut 0 bases from V and 0 bases from J; bases unmatched to any gene: 8. The CDR3 contains 18 residues. For the CDR3, the DNA is TGCGCCAGCAGCTTGGCCGGGACAGGCCCCGGCTCTGGAAACACCATATATTTT. Translation gives CASSLAGTGPGSGNTIYF.

This clonotype was recorded a few times. The chain has TRBV5-4 and TRBJ2-1; 7 bases agree with TRBD2. V gave up 4 bases and J gave up 3 bases; unmatched junction bases: 10. This CDR3 contains 16 residues. Per the germline V gene, CDR1 is SGHNT and CDR2 is YYREEE (reference sequence). The CDR3 sequence: CASSREASGNYNEQFF. The DNA for the CDR3 is TGTGCCAGCAGCCGGGAGGCTAGCGGCAACTACAATGAGCAGTTCTTC.

The chain combines TRBV29-1 with TRBJ1-5; D call uncertain. The germline V and J ends were trimmed by 6 bases and 4 bases, with 4 bases remaining between them. The CDR3 length is 10 residues. Per germline, CDR1 SQVTM and CDR2 ANQGSEA. CDR3 region: CSVTNQPQHF. The CDR3 nucleotides are TGCAGCGTGACGAATCAGCCCCAGCATTTT.

V usage is TRBV12-3 or TRBV12-4 and J usage is TRBJ2-3, with D possibly TRBD2 on 5 matching bases. The CDR3 covers 16 residues. Trimming pared 5 bases from V and 2 bases from J, leaving 17 bases between. The CDR3: CASSPLGYIDTDTQYF. CDR3 sequence (DNA): TGTGCCAGCAGTCCACTAGGCTATATAGACACAGATACGCAGTATTTT.

The gene calls are TRBV7-8 and TRBJ2-5; a possible D gene is TRBD2 (5 bases). CDR3 length equals 13 residues. V was cut by 8 bases and J by 5 bases, with 15 bases left in between. In germline, CDR1 is SGHVS, CDR2 FQNEAQ. The CDR3 loop is CASQLGGAETQYF. DNA of the CDR3: TGTGCCAGCCAACTTGGAGGAGCGGAGACCCAGTACTTC. Looking up the rest from reference TRBV7-8 and TRBJ2-5 gives the full variable domain: GAGVSQSPRYKVAKRGQDVALRCDPISGHVSLFWYQQALGQGPEFLTYFQNEAQLDKSGLPSDRFFAERPEGSVSTLKIQRTQQEDSAVYLCASQLGGAETQYFGPGTRLLVL.

This clonotype was counted a few times. V is TRBV20-1 and J is TRBJ2-1; 9 bases line up with TRBD2. The germline V gene has CDR1 DFQATT and CDR2 SNEGSKA (reference sequence). There are 19 residues in the CDR3. V dropped 0 bases and J dropped 0; count of bases not matched to a gene: 12. The CDR3 sequence: CSARDNVVSGRSSYNEQFF. The CDR3 bases are TGCAGTGCTAGAGATAACGTGGTTAGCGGGAGAAGCTCCTACAATGAGCAGTTCTTC.